These T cell receptor beta chains were read from a single sample in a study of response to subunit inactivated influenza vaccine. TCRdb redid the calling of the RT-PCR reads with MiXCR, one entry per CDR3 protein. Of about 500,000 distinct CDR3 sequences in the sample, 10% to 15% were seen once. The sequences come from PBMCs from blood, collected roughly 47 days after vaccination. The receptors were gathered from a man aged 50 to 60 who received an inactivated influenza vaccine. Both conserved end residues are trimmed from each CDR3.

v_call	cdr3_aa
TRBV6-2/TRBV6-3	ASSWRTGEVNTEAF
TRBV12-3/TRBV12-4	ASSFQGAEAF
TRBV7-6	ASSFVTTGTTFTDTQY
TRBV10-3	AISDVNQPQH
TRBV14	ASSHHMNTEAF
TRBV10-3	AISERGRTSTDTQY
TRBV6-2/TRBV6-3	ASSYIPGQGSYNEQF
TRBV5-6	ASRRRGFRGSYEQY
TRBV4-2	ASSQVREYSNQPQH
TRBV5-1	ASSSGTGLQYNEQF
TRBV29-1	SVVGGGSSYNEQF
TRBV7-9	ASSRERIRTDTQY
TRBV4-1	ASSMGQSSYNEQF
TRBV9	ASTPLPGPAPF
TRBV9	ASSAAGGPSNEQF
TRBV10-3	AISESRGSNQPQH
TRBV12-3/TRBV12-4	ASSSRGLTEAF
TRBV12-3/TRBV12-4	ASSRGSAYEQY
TRBV7-2	ASSLSGPTDTQY
TRBV29-1	SVEGETSYNEQF
TRBV10-3	AISETGTAYEQY
TRBV20-1	SATPGGGTDTQY
TRBV28	AAARGRSYGYT
TRBV12-3/TRBV12-4	ASSALLTGELF
TRBV12-3/TRBV12-4	ASSFNGGATQY
TRBV20-1	SAPPRRGTYNEQF
TRBV12-3/TRBV12-4	ASQFRGTETQY
TRBV9	ASSSFFGTGGETQY
TRBV12-3/TRBV12-4	ASSLQGAYEQY
TRBV14	ASSPRLYSVETQY
TRBV20-1	SARDSHRSSTDTQY
TRBV5-1	ASSAIHTGGAEVYYGYT
TRBV6-2/TRBV6-3	ASSDWGQYNEQF
TRBV11-2	ASSLEPGIIVAY
TRBV5-1	ASSPGPSSDYEQY
TRBV5-1	ASSLVAGGLPDEQF